This T cell receptor (beta chain) is drawn from a study of CD8+ T cells in alopecia areata. Germline V lookup: CDR1 GTSNPN, CDR2 SVGIG (reference sequence). V lost 0 bases, J lost 4 bases, and 7 bases stayed unmatched. This CDR3 region has 16 residues. It was cDNA, reverse transcribed from extracted RNA, that served as the sequencing template. Assay: immunoSEQ multiplex PCR; the TCRdb copy retains only in-frame clones and omits some. The top ten clones hold roughly 8.8% of a sample with over 90,000 clones, 55% of them seen once. The researchers isolated CD4+ and CD8+ T cells from PBMCs by sorting. This TCR derives from a human donor in good health. Source material: CD4+ T cells sorted from blood. The chain links TRBV30 to TRBJ2-7, with TRBD2 identical over 12 bases. CDR3 protein: CAWSVWLAGGTYEQYF. The CDR3 DNA reads as TGTGCCTGGAGTGTTTGGCTAGCGGGGGGGACTTACGAGCAGTACTTC. Combining the CDR3 with reference TRBV30 and TRBJ2-7 gives the whole variable domain SQTIHQWPATLVQPVGSPLSLECTVEGTSNPNLYWYRQAAGRGLQLLFYSVGIGQISSEVPQNLSASRPQDRQFILSSKKLLLSDSGFYLCAWSVWLAGGTYEQYFGPGTRLTVT.